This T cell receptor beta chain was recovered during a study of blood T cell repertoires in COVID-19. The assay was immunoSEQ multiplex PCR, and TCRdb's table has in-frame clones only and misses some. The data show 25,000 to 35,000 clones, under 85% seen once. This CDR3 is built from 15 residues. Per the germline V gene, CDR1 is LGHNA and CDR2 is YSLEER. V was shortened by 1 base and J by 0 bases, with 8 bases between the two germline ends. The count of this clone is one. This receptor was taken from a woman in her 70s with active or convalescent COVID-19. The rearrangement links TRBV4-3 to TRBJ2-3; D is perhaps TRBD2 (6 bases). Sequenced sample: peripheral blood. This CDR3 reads CASSQAGDSTDTQYF. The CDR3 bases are TGCGCCAGCAGCCAAGCGGGGGACAGCACAGATACGCAGTATTTT.